This record concerns one T cell receptor beta chain sequence. V trimming: 5 bases; J trimming: 5 bases; junction bases outside the gene matches: 8. This CDR3 comprises 15 residues. The germline CDR1 and CDR2 sequences are PRHDT and FYEKMQ (reference sequence). Assay used: immunoSEQ multiplex PCR; TCRdb lists only in-frame clones, some missing. The table shows roughly 150,000 clones, with about 80% occurring only once. This sample stems from a study of blood T cell repertoires in COVID-19. The overall study: Whether acute or convalescent, the COVID-19 samples came from the United States, Italy and Spain.

This chain connects TRBV13 to TRBJ1-2, with 10 bases matching TRBD1. The specimen sequenced was PBMCs or T cells enriched from blood (not recorded which). This TCR was sampled from a woman between 50 and 59 years old who had recovered from COVID-19. CDR3 DNA sequence: TGTGCCAGCAGCGCCCGGGACAGGGGCCTTTATGGCTACACCTTC. As protein: CASSARDRGLYGYTF.